The 23 T cell receptor beta chains given below trace back to one sample, sequenced in a study of OX40 agonist ivuxolimab in advanced cancers. Clones were read by immunoSEQ multiplex PCR, and TCRdb kept only the in-frame ones, dropping some. The sample shows under 100,000 clones, more than 90% of them seen only once. The input for sequencing was CD4+ or CD8+ T cells sorted from blood, taken in a trial of the OX40 agonist ivuxolimab. These receptors originate from an adult with an advanced solid tumor such as melanoma, head and neck, liver or kidney cancer.

The chain is built from TRBV9 and TRBJ2-7; D may match TRBD1 or TRBD2 (5 bases each). From germline, CDR1 is SGDLS and CDR2 YYNGEE. This CDR3 comprises 15 residues. The V end was cut by 4 bases, the J end by 2 bases, with 16 bases between. The CDR3 is CASSPRDVRPYEQYF. The CDR3 DNA reads as TGTGCCAGCAGCCCACGGGACGTACGACCCTACGAGCAGTACTTC.

The J gene is TRBJ2-1, the V gene TRBV25-1; D is perhaps TRBD1 or TRBD2 (5 bases each). V lost 1 base and J 2 bases, leaving 9 bases between the germline ends. Germline loops: CDR1 MGHDK, CDR2 SYGVNS. The CDR3 is 15 amino acids. DNA of the CDR3: TGTGCCAGCAGTGAATCCGGGGACCCCTACAATGAGCAGTTCTTC. Encoded protein: CASSESGDPYNEQFF.

The chain has TRBV5-1 and TRBJ2-5; D gene uncertain. This CDR3 region has 13 residues. Looked up from germline, CDR1 is SGHRS and CDR2 is YFSETQ. V shed 4 bases and J shed 5 bases, with 12 bases lying between them. The CDR3 sequence is CASSTPGVETQYF. The CDR3 DNA is TGCGCCAGCAGCACTCCGGGCGTGGAGACCCAGTACTTC.

V is TRBV19 and J is TRBJ2-5; TRBD2 aligns across 11 bases. Germline trimming cut 2 bases from V and 5 bases from J; bases unmatched to any gene: 4. The CDR3 is 15 residues long. Per germline, CDR1 LNHDA and CDR2 SQIVND (reference sequence). The CDR3: CASSILAGGSETQYF. In DNA, the CDR3 is TGTGCCAGTAGTATACTAGCGGGAGGTTCTGAGACCCAGTACTTC.

V usage is TRBV19 and J usage is TRBJ2-2; D may be TRBD2 (6 bases). Germline loops: CDR1 LNHDA, CDR2 SQIVND (reference sequence). V was clipped by 5 bases and J by 7 bases, with 14 bases between them. The CDR3 spans 14 residues. CDR3 sequence: CASSGGRLVGELFF. CDR3 bases: TGTGCCAGTAGTGGAGGGAGGTTGGTCGGGGAGCTGTTTTTT.

The V gene is TRBV28, the J gene TRBJ1-5, with 9 bases matching TRBD1. The J segment lost 3 bases and the V segment lost 2 bases, leaving 2 bases of the junction unmatched. The CDR3 runs to 15 residues. From germline, CDR1 is MDHEN and CDR2 SYDVKM. The CDR3 nucleotides read TGTGCCAGCAGTTTAGGGACAGGGATCAATCAGCCCCAGCATTTT. It codes for CASSLGTGINQPQHF.

Comments on this clone: At one of its ends the junction is not consistent with the germline gene, which may arise from a read error. CDR3 nucleotide sequence: TGCAGTGCCAGAGTGGTCAATGAGCAGTTCTTC. It encodes CSARVVNEQFF. The genes are TRBV20-1 and TRBJ2-1, with D unclear. CDR3 length: 11 residues. Germline CDR1 reads DFQATT; CDR2 reads SNEGSKA (reference sequence).

CDR3 DNA sequence: TGTGCCAGTAGTATGGGGCGGGGCGGGGCCTACGAGCAGTACTTC. This gives the protein CASSMGRGGAYEQYF. V usage is TRBV19 and J usage is TRBJ2-7; D may be TRBD2 (6 bases). The germline V gene has CDR1 LNHDA and CDR2 SQIVND (reference sequence). CDR3 length equals 15 residues. The V end lost 3 bases, the J end lost 2 bases, and 14 bases lay between the germline ends. The full variable domain, completed using reference TRBV19 and TRBJ2-7, is DGGITQSPKYLFRKEGQNVTLSCEQNLNHDAMYWYRQDPGQGLRLIYYSQIVNDFQKGDIAEGYSVSREKKESFPLTVTSAQKNPTAFYLCASSMGRGGAYEQYFGPGTRLTVT.

This chain joins TRBV2 and TRBJ1-3; D uncertain. V was pared by 5 bases and J by 0 bases, with 14 bases between. The CDR3 has 16 residues. Germline CDR1 and CDR2: SNHLY and FYNNEI. The CDR3 DNA is TGTGCCAGCAGTAGGTACCTATCGAGCTCTGGAAACACCATATATTTT. Translation gives CASSRYLSSSGNTIYF.

This clone was seen a single time. The chain joins TRBV19 to TRBJ2-1; D call uncertain. This CDR3 comprises 14 residues. The germline V gene encodes CDR1 LNHDA and CDR2 SQIVND (reference sequence). V lost 2 bases to trimming and J lost 1 base, with 6 bases between them. The CDR3 DNA is TGTGCCAGTAGTATATGGGAATCCTACAATGAGCAGTTCTTC. Its translation: CASSIWESYNEQFF.

The gene calls are TRBV5-1 and TRBJ2-7; possible D gene TRBD2, 6 bases. The germline CDR1 and CDR2 sequences are SGHRS and YFSETQ. The CDR3 length is 14 residues. Trimming took 4 bases from V and 0 from J, leaving 11 bases between them. The CDR3 region is CASSGGTHSYEQYF. The CDR3 DNA reads as TGCGCCAGCAGCGGAGGGACTCACTCCTACGAGCAGTACTTC.

The rearrangement links TRBV11-2 to TRBJ2-3; 7 bases line up with TRBD2. Trimming at V came to 2 bases and at J to 2 bases, leaving 13 bases not matched to a gene. Germline loops: CDR1 SGHAT, CDR2 FQNNGV. The CDR3 covers 18 residues. The DNA for the CDR3 is TGTGCCAGCAGCTTAACAAGGCGCGGGAGTGGGTCCACAGATACGCAGTATTTT. This sequence encodes CASSLTRRGSGSTDTQYF.

The chain recombines TRBV7-9 with TRBJ1-2; 8 bases align to TRBD1. CDR3 size: 15 residues. The germline gives CDR1 SEHNR, CDR2 FQNEAQ (reference sequence). With 1 base clipped from V and 4 bases from J, the junction kept 5 bases outside the gene matches. This CDR3 is CASSLVGQGLYGYTF. DNA for the CDR3: TGTGCCAGCAGCTTAGTTGGACAGGGCCTCTATGGCTACACCTTC.

The genes are TRBV27 and TRBJ1-2; the D gene is possibly TRBD1 (6 bases). V was cut by 2 bases and J by 7 bases, with 14 bases left in between. Germline CDR1 reads MNHEY; CDR2 reads SMNVEV (reference sequence). This CDR3 has 14 residues. In nucleotides, the CDR3 is TGTGCCAGCAGTTTAACAGGGATGGTCGGTGGCTACACCTTC. Amino acid sequence: CASSLTGMVGGYTF.

This chain uses TRBV5-4 with TRBJ2-7, with TRBD1 matching 7 bases. Germline V CDR1 and CDR2: SGHNT, YYREEE (reference sequence). Unmatched junction bases numbered 5, after V lost 0 bases and J lost 2 bases. The CDR3 has 15 residues. CDR3 region: CASSLGWDRTYEQYF. CDR3 nucleotides: TGTGCCAGCAGCTTGGGCTGGGACAGAACCTACGAGCAGTACTTC. Full variable domain (missing parts from reference TRBV5-4 and TRBJ2-7): ETGVTQSPTHLIKTRGQQVTLRCSSQSGHNTVSWYQQALGQGPQFIFQYYREEENGRGNFPPRFSGLQFPNYSSELNVNALELDDSALYLCASSLGWDRTYEQYFGPGTRLTVT.

The J gene is TRBJ2-3, the V gene TRBV6-4; D perhaps matches TRBD1 (5 bases). CDR1 MRHNA and CDR2 SNTAGT come from the germline V gene. The CDR3 spans 17 residues. V was cut by 6 bases and J by 1 base, with 20 bases left in between. CDR3 nucleotides: TGTGCCAGCAGCCCCGAGCTTGGGGCCCGTCGCACAGATACGCAGTATTTT. As protein: CASSPELGARRTDTQYF.

This chain connects TRBV2 to TRBJ2-3; D is uncertain. Germline assignment: CDR1 SNHLY and CDR2 FYNNEI. V lost 6 bases and J lost 4, with 11 bases in between. This CDR3 contains 13 residues. CDR3 in amino acids: CASRPRLSDTQYF. Here the CDR3 DNA reads TGTGCCAGCAGACCTAGACTGTCAGATACGCAGTATTTT.

This clone was counted once. The CDR3 DNA follows: TGTGCCAGCAGCTTGTTTTCCCGTGTAGTACCCCTCCACTTT. The encoded protein is CASSLFSRVVPLHF. This chain links TRBV5-8 with TRBJ1-6, with no clear D. Deletions cut 1 base from V and 12 bases from J, with 14 bases between. The CDR3 sequence is 14 residues long. Germline values: CDR1 SGHTS, CDR2 YDEGEE.

For this clone: The junction departs from the called germline gene at one end, perhaps through a read error. The gene calls are TRBV29-1 and TRBJ1-2; D possibly corresponds to TRBD1 (5 bases). The CDR3 is 13 amino acids. Germline assignment: CDR1 SQVTM and CDR2 ANQGSEA. CDR3 bases: TGCAGCGTTCAAGATGGGGCTCGGTATGGCTACACCTTC. This gives the protein CSVQDGARYGYTF.

The chain employs TRBV18 and TRBJ2-7; weak D call: TRBD2 (5 bases). Germline CDR1 and CDR2: KGHSH and LQKENI. This CDR3 is 14 amino acids long. Trimming cost V 3 bases and J 5 bases, with 14 bases left between them. The CDR3 coding sequence is TGTGCCAGCTCACCGTCGAACGGGGAGAACGAGCAGTACTTC. This codes for CASSPSNGENEQYF.

For the CDR3, the DNA is TGTGCCAGCAGCACGCGGGCCCAGGGGGCGAAGTCTGAAAAACTGTTTTTT. The encoded protein is CASSTRAQGAKSEKLFF. The chain has TRBV5-4 and TRBJ1-4; 8 bases agree with TRBD1. The CDR3 contains 17 residues. Germline V gene lookup returns CDR1 SGHNT and CDR2 YYREEE (reference sequence). V trimming: 4 bases; J trimming: 7 bases; junction bases outside the gene matches: 15. Combining the CDR3 with reference TRBV5-4 and TRBJ1-4 gives the whole variable domain ETGVTQSPTHLIKTRGQQVTLRCSSQSGHNTVSWYQQALGQGPQFIFQYYREEENGRGNFPPRFSGLQFPNYSSELNVNALELDDSALYLCASSTRAQGAKSEKLFFGSGTQLSVL.

This chain connects TRBV9 to TRBJ1-4; the D gene is possibly TRBD1 (5 bases). The CDR3 covers 15 residues. Trimming took 6 bases from V and 0 from J, leaving 12 bases between them. Looked up from germline, CDR1 is SGDLS and CDR2 is YYNGEE. CDR3 protein: CASNPRGATNEKLFF. CDR3 nucleotides: TGTGCCAGCAACCCTAGGGGAGCAACTAATGAAAAACTGTTTTTT.

The chain carries TRBV6-5 and TRBJ2-7; no clear D gene. Looked up from germline, CDR1 is MNHEY and CDR2 is SVGAGI. V shed 0 bases and J shed 2 bases, with 11 bases lying between them. This CDR3 is 15 amino acids long. Here the CDR3 DNA reads TGTGCCAGCAGTTACTCGGCGGATAACACCTACGAGCAGTACTTC. Protein: CASSYSADNTYEQYF.